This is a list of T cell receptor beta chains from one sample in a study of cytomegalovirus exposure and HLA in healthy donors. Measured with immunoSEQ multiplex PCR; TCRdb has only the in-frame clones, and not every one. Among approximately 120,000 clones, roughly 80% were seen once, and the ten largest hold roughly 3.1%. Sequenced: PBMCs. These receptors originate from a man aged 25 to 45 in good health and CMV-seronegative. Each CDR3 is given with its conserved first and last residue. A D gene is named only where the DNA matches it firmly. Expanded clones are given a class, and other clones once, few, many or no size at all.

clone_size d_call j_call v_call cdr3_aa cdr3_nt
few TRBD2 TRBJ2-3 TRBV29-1 CSVEETSGGADTQYF TGCAGCGTTGAAGAGACTAGCGGGGGGGCAGATACGCAGTATTTT
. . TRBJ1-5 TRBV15 CATSTDPGGNQPQHF TGTGCCACCAGCACAGATCCGGGGGGTAATCAGCCCCAGCATTTT
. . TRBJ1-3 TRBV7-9 CASSQWGGADTIYF TGTGCCAGCAGCCAATGGGGAGGGGCGGACACCATATATTTT
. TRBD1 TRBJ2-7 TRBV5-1 CASSSGQASYEQYF TGCGCCAGCAGCTCGGGACAGGCCTCCTACGAGCAGTACTTC
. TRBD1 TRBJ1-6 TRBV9 CASSVASIGQGAGSPLHF TGTGCCAGCAGCGTAGCAAGTATAGGACAGGGGGCTGGGTCACCCCTCCACTTT
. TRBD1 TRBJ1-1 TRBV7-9 CASSLWTGGNTEAFF TGTGCCAGCAGCCTATGGACAGGGGGGAACACTGAAGCTTTCTTT
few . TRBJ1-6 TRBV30 CAARGLNSPLHF TGTGCCGCCCGGGGACTTAATTCACCCCTCCACTTT
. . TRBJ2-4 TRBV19 CASSAPRAPVAKNIQYF TGTGCCAGTAGTGCCCCCAGGGCGCCGGTAGCCAAAAACATTCAGTACTTC
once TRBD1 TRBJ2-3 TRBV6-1 CASVTGGAGTDTQYF TGTGCCAGCGTCACAGGGGGCGCAGGGACAGATACGCAGTATTTT
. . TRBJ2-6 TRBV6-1 CASSVPQGANVLTF TGTGCCAGCAGTGTGCCCCAGGGGGCCAACGTCCTGACTTTC
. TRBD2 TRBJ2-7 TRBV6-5 CASSYSLAGGPDEQYF TGTGCCAGCAGTTACTCCCTAGCGGGAGGGCCAGACGAGCAGTACTTC
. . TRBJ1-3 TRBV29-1 CSVGGPSENTIYF TGCAGCGTTGGGGGGCCATCTGAAAACACCATATATTTT
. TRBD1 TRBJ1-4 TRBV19 CASLSTGGSEKLFF TGTGCCAGTCTTTCCACAGGGGGCAGTGAAAAACTGTTTTTT
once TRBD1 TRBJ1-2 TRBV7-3 CASSGTGGNYGYTF TGTGCCAGCAGTGGGACAGGGGGCAACTATGGCTACACCTTC
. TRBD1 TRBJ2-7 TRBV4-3 CASSQQTGVNTYEQYF TGCGCCAGCAGCCAACAAACAGGGGTAAATACCTACGAGCAGTACTTC
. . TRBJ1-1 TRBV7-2 CASSRPSTGLNTEAFF TGTGCCAGCAGCCGACCGTCGACAGGTTTGAACACTGAAGCTTTCTTT
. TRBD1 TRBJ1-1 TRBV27 CASSLSGTGAGGFF TGTGCCAGCAGTTTGTCCGGGACAGGGGCCGGAGGGTTCTTT